This T cell receptor (beta chain) is drawn from a study of identical twins. TCRdb called the 5' RACE reads again in MiXCR, with one record for every CDR3 protein. The sample has 1.5 million to 2 million distinct CDR3 sequences; about 32% are singletons. The CDR3 contains 14 residues. Germline V gene sequence: CDR1 ENHRY, CDR2 SYGVKD. Trimming removed 6 bases from V and 2 bases from J; junction bases left unmatched: 5. The sequencing input was cord blood. The receptor was derived from a newborn girl in good health. This chain joins TRBV10-3 and TRBJ1-2; 8 nucleotides agree with TRBD1. The CDR3 loop is CAIRRDRRNYGYTF. Here the CDR3 DNA reads TGTGCCATCAGAAGGGACAGGAGAAACTATGGCTACACCTTC.